The clone carrying this T cell receptor beta chain was recorded only once. Its target is not known. Both iRepertoire HTBI primers and Arm-PCR of CDR3 regions were used to build the TCR beta libraries. One entry per CDR3 protein results from TCRdb running MiXCR on the multiplex PCR reads. This table holds around 510,000 distinct CDR3 sequences, 20% found once. This specimen comes from a study of regulatory T cells in long-lasting Graves disease. Study results and caveats: Compared with new cases, persistent Graves' patients showed reduced TCR diversity. Repertoires from persistent disease leaned toward TRBV28, TRBJ1-2 and TRBJ2-5. Results may be inaccurate due to the small sample size. Whereas about a thousand public clonotypes were shared by new patients, persistent patients shared more, at a few thousand.

Germline CDR1 LNHDA, CDR2 SQIVND (reference sequence). V gave up 6 bases and J gave up 5 bases; unmatched junction bases: 14. The CDR3 covers 16 residues. Time point here: persistent/refractory GD, antithyroid drugs over 5 years with positive TRAb. Construction of the TCR library relied on RNA isolated from PBMCs. The clonotype originates from a female donor with Graves disease. The material was peripheral blood mononuclear cells (PBMCs), obtained when the disease was refractory, from a patient treated with antithyroid drugs. V gene TRBV19 combines with J gene TRBJ1-1, with TRBD1 matching over 8 bases. The CDR3 DNA follows: TGTGCCAGTAGGCCCCGGACAGGGCCCACGGGGACTGAAGCTTTCTTT. The encoded protein is CASRPRTGPTGTEAFF.